These 31 T cell receptor beta chains originate from one sample sequenced in a study of memory CD4+ T cells and cytomegalovirus serostatus. Here immunoSEQ multiplex PCR was the method, and the copy in TCRdb shows in-frame clones only, minus some. The sample has some 80,000 clones; approximately 80% are singletons. Single viable CD3+CD4+CD8-CD45RO+ cells were sorted as the memory CD4+ T cells. Source material: memory CD4+ T cells from blood. Source of these receptors: an adult in good health and CMV-seronegative.

The V call is TRBV5-1, the J call TRBJ2-7; D ambiguous. The germline V gene has CDR1 SGHRS and CDR2 YFSETQ. The CDR3 extends over 13 amino acids. Trimming removed 1 base at V and 2 bases at J, with 7 bases between. The CDR3 bases are TGCGCCAGCAGCTTGTCCGCCACCTACGAGCAGTACTTC. Translated: CASSLSATYEQYF.

This chain joins TRBV19 and TRBJ1-2; 9 bases are a match to TRBD1. V lost 2 bases, J lost 7 bases, and 11 bases stayed unmatched. Germline CDR1 and CDR2: LNHDA and SQIVND (reference sequence). This CDR3 spans 16 amino acids. CDR3 in DNA: TGTGCCAGTAGTATAATTCCGGACAGGGGAGACGTTGGCTACACCTTC. Amino acids: CASSIIPDRGDVGYTF.

V and J are TRBV30 and TRBJ2-3; D unresolved. The CDR3 loop spans 13 amino acids. Germline CDR1 is GTSNPN and CDR2 is SVGIG (reference sequence). V dropped 3 bases and J dropped 0 bases, with 7 bases sitting between them. As DNA, the CDR3 is TGTGCCTGGAGGGCAAAAAGCACAGATACGCAGTATTTT. Translated: CAWRAKSTDTQYF.

The V call is TRBV7-2, the J call TRBJ2-5, with D perhaps TRBD2 (5 bases). The germline CDR1 and CDR2 sequences are SGHTA and FQGNSA. V shed 3 bases and J shed 1 base, with 9 bases lying between them. The CDR3 is 14 residues long. The CDR3 protein is CASSFRGLQETQYF. The CDR3 DNA reads as TGTGCCAGCAGCTTTCGCGGGCTCCAAGAGACCCAGTACTTC.

The CDR3 sequence: CASSPTYTPRVSNEKLFF. As DNA, the CDR3 is TGTGCCAGCAGCCCGACGTACACCCCACGAGTCTCGAATGAAAAACTGTTTTTT. This rearrangement joins TRBV7-2 to TRBJ1-4; the D is unclear. There are 18 residues in the CDR3. Trimming removed 5 bases from V and 5 bases from J, with 24 bases in between. Germline V gene data show CDR1 as SGHTA and CDR2 as FQGNSA.

This chain uses TRBV7-2 with TRBJ2-7; the D gene is possibly TRBD2 (5 bases). Germline V gene data show CDR1 as SGHTA and CDR2 as FQGNSA. V gave up 5 bases and J gave up 3 bases, with 20 bases separating them. CDR3 size: 16 residues. This CDR3 is CASSPSSAGPVYEQYF. CDR3 sequence (DNA): TGTGCCAGCAGCCCCTCATCCGCGGGTCCGGTCTACGAGCAGTACTTC.

V and J are TRBV7-9 and TRBJ1-1; D is perhaps TRBD1 (6 bases). CDR3 length: 16 residues. Trimming shortened V by 5 bases and J by 5 bases, and 21 bases separated the two germline ends. CDR1 is SEHNR, CDR2 FQNEAQ, per germline (reference sequence). CDR3 in amino acids: CASSRNHGGRVTEAFF. In DNA, the CDR3 is TGTGCCAGCAGCCGCAACCACGGGGGGCGCGTGACTGAAGCTTTCTTT.

The gene calls are TRBV19 and TRBJ2-5; D is unresolved. Germline V CDR1 and CDR2: LNHDA, SQIVND (reference sequence). The V end lost 8 bases, the J end lost 5 bases, and 15 bases lay between the germline ends. CDR3 length: 13 residues. This CDR3 is CASLTRVGETQYF. The DNA of the CDR3 is TGTGCCAGTCTCACCCGGGTAGGGGAGACCCAGTACTTC.

The table lists this clone with a few counts. The V gene is TRBV6-4, the J gene TRBJ1-1; the match to TRBD1 covers 9 bases. This CDR3 is built from 16 residues. Germline CDR1 and CDR2: MRHNA and SNTAGT. Trimming cost V 6 bases and J 4 bases; bases outside gene matches: 12. The CDR3, as DNA: TGTGCCAGCAGAGAACAACGACAGGGGGGATCCACTGAAGCTTTCTTT. It is translated as CASREQRQGGSTEAFF.

This sequence joins TRBV12-5 and TRBJ1-5; TRBD1 might be the D (5 bases). This CDR3 region has 14 residues. CDR1 is LGHNT and CDR2 is FRNRAP in the germline V gene. V was shortened by 3 bases and J by 4 bases, with 10 bases between the two germline ends. CDR3 region: CASGFGQGNQPQHF. The CDR3 DNA is TGTGCTAGTGGTTTTGGGCAGGGAAATCAGCCCCAGCATTTT.

The chain is built from TRBV6-5 and TRBJ2-2; no clear D gene. Germline V lookup: CDR1 MNHEY, CDR2 SVGAGI. The CDR3 extends over 14 amino acids. V was clipped by 5 bases and J by 9 bases, with 16 bases between them. The CDR3 here is CASSRFTGNRELFF. In DNA form, the CDR3 reads TGTGCCAGCAGTCGCTTCACGGGTAACCGGGAGCTGTTTTTT.

This chain links TRBV6-5 with TRBJ1-2; 7 bases match TRBD1. This CDR3 is 15 amino acids long. Looked up from germline, CDR1 is MNHEY and CDR2 is SVGAGI. V lost 5 bases to trimming and J lost 8 bases; unmatched junction nucleotides: 14. CDR3 region: CASSAPGQRMEGYTF. The CDR3 DNA reads as TGTGCCAGCAGTGCTCCGGGACAGCGTATGGAAGGCTACACCTTC.

V and J are TRBV5-1 and TRBJ2-3; D is undetermined. The CDR3 has 14 amino acids. From germline, CDR1 is SGHRS and CDR2 YFSETQ. V lost 6 bases to trimming and J lost 1 base, with 12 bases between them. The CDR3 DNA follows: TGCGCCAGCACCCGGCTTGGGGGCACAGATACGCAGTATTTT. It codes for CASTRLGGTDTQYF.

The chain carries TRBV21-1 and TRBJ1-1; the table's D call TRBD1 went unverified against the DNA. TRBV21-1 is recorded as a pseudogene. The CDR3 totals 17 residues. The CDR3 sequence: CASSLKAGQERYTEAFF. CDR3 DNA: TGTGCCAGCAGCTTAAAAGCGGGACAGGAGCGGTACACTGAAGCTTTCTTT.

The rearrangement links TRBV7-8 to TRBJ2-5, with 8 positions matching TRBD1. The trim removed 2 bases at V and 2 bases at J, leaving 7 bases unmatched. The CDR3 has 16 residues. CDR1 and CDR2 (germline): SGHVS, FQNEAQ. The CDR3 DNA follows: TGTGCCAGCAGCTTATTGTGGGACAGGAGGCAAGAGACCCAGTACTTC. It is translated as CASSLLWDRRQETQYF.

The chain carries TRBV10-3 and TRBJ1-3; 9 nucleotides line up with TRBD1. In germline, CDR1 is ENHRY, CDR2 SYGVKD. The CDR3 has 16 amino acids. V shed 3 bases and J 0 bases; nucleotides not matched to a gene: 3. Here the CDR3 DNA reads TGTGCCATCAGTGAAGGGACAGGGATCTCTGGAAACACCATATATTTT. Translating gives CAISEGTGISGNTIYF.

Points on this clone: At one boundary the junction diverges from the germline segment, which might be a read error. V gene TRBV7-2 combines with J gene TRBJ2-1; 7 bases agree with TRBD2. The CDR3 sequence is 16 residues long. Looked up from germline, CDR1 is SGHTA and CDR2 is FQGNSA. The CDR3, as DNA: TGTGCCAGCAGCTTAGCGGGGGGGGGATCCTACTATGAGCAGTTCTTC. Its translation is CASSLAGGGSYYEQFF.

J is TRBJ1-2 and V is TRBV28; a weak D match, TRBD1 (5 bases). The V gene lost 7 bases and the J gene lost 6 bases, with 24 bases spanning the gap. The germline CDR1 and CDR2 sequences are MDHEN and SYDVKM. This CDR3 is built from 16 residues. In nucleotides, the CDR3 is TGTGCCAGCATCCTAGGGGTTGCAGTCGGGGGGAATGGCTACACCTTC. Translated, it gives CASILGVAVGGNGYTF.

This clone has just a few counts. The rearrangement links TRBV6-1 to TRBJ1-1, with no clear D. From germline, CDR1 is MNHNS and CDR2 SASEGT. The CDR3 has 15 residues. Deletions cut 4 bases from V and 2 bases from J, with 14 bases between. The CDR3 region has the DNA TGTGCCAGCAGTGTTCGGCTCCGAGCTAACACTGAAGCTTTCTTT. The encoded protein is CASSVRLRANTEAFF.

This rearrangement joins TRBV18 to TRBJ1-6; 7 nucleotides agree with TRBD1. This CDR3 is built from 15 residues. CDR1 and CDR2 from the germline V gene are KGHSH and LQKENI. V dropped 0 bases and J dropped 8; count of bases not matched to a gene: 4. This CDR3 is CASSPPDRVDSPLHF. Written as DNA, the CDR3 is TGTGCCAGCTCACCACCAGACAGGGTGGATTCACCCCTCCACTTT. Combining the CDR3 with reference TRBV18 and TRBJ1-6 gives the whole variable domain NAGVMQNPRHLVRRRGQEARLRCSPMKGHSHVYWYRQLPEEGLKFMVYLQKENIIDESGMPKERFSAEFPKEGPSILRIQQVVRGDSAAYFCASSPPDRVDSPLHFGNGTRLTVT.

This chain links TRBV7-8 with TRBJ1-6; possibly TRBD1 for D (5 bases). CDR3 length equals 16 residues. CDR1 SGHVS and CDR2 FQNEAQ come from the germline V gene. The V and J ends lost 3 bases and 8 bases respectively, with 17 bases between them. In DNA, the CDR3 is TGTGCCAGCAGCTTTCGGACGACAGCGAATCATTCACCCCTCCACTTT. Translated: CASSFRTTANHSPLHF.

V usage is TRBV16 and J usage is TRBJ2-2; TRBD1 agrees at 9 bases. Germline loops: CDR1 KGHSY, CDR2 FQNENV. There are 15 residues in the CDR3. Unmatched junction bases numbered 7, after V lost 7 bases and J lost 4 bases. The DNA of the CDR3 is TGTGCCAGCACCGGGACAGGGCCGGGCACCGGGGAGCTGTTTTTT. Its translation is CASTGTGPGTGELFF.

This clone showed up just a few times. The CDR3 reads CAISDGQGADTQYF. In nucleotides, the CDR3 is TGTGCCATCAGTGATGGGCAGGGGGCAGATACGCAGTATTTT. V is TRBV10-3 and J is TRBJ2-3; 7 bases match TRBD1. The CDR3 totals 14 residues. Germline V gives CDR1 ENHRY, CDR2 SYGVKD. V dropped 3 bases and J dropped 4; count of bases not matched to a gene: 4.

The rearrangement links TRBV25-1 to TRBJ2-1; 10 positions match TRBD2. Germline V gene data show CDR1 as MGHDK and CDR2 as SYGVNS. V lost 5 bases, J lost 2 bases, and 12 bases stayed unmatched. This CDR3 region has 18 residues. The CDR3 nucleotides are TGTGCCAGCAGTACCCTCGGGGGGACTAGCGAGGCCTACAATGAGCAGTTCTTC. Translated: CASSTLGGTSEAYNEQFF.

The CDR3 here is CASSWGHGVFTGNTIYF. The CDR3 region has the DNA TGTGCCAGCAGCTGGGGACACGGGGTATTCACTGGAAACACCATATATTTT. V is TRBV5-5 and J is TRBJ1-3; D may be TRBD1 (6 bases). This CDR3 is 17 amino acids long. The germline V gene has CDR1 SGHKS and CDR2 YYEKEE (reference sequence). V was clipped by 3 bases and J by 2 bases, with 18 bases between them.

In this sample, this clone turned up once. The V gene is TRBV19, the J gene TRBJ1-2; D remains unclear. CDR1 LNHDA and CDR2 SQIVND come from the germline V gene (reference sequence). V lost 2 bases to trimming and J lost 7 bases, with 11 bases between them. This CDR3 is built from 13 residues. CDR3 coding DNA: TGTGCCAGTAGTATACGAGGTCCGCGTGGCTACACCTTC. Its translation: CASSIRGPRGYTF. Based on the CDR3 plus reference TRBV19 and TRBJ1-2, the full variable domain is DGGITQSPKYLFRKEGQNVTLSCEQNLNHDAMYWYRQDPGQGLRLIYYSQIVNDFQKGDIAEGYSVSREKKESFPLTVTSAQKNPTAFYLCASSIRGPRGYTFGSGTRLTVV.

The rearrangement uses TRBV5-6 and TRBJ1-2, with 10 positions matching TRBD1. With V trimmed by 0 bases and J by 8 bases, 10 bases remained unmatched. CDR1 and CDR2 from the germline V gene are SGHDT and YYEEEE. CDR3 length: 16 amino acids. The DNA of the CDR3 is TGTGCCAGCAGCTTGGTTTCCGGACAGGGGGTGGACGGCTACACCTTC. As protein: CASSLVSGQGVDGYTF.

This clone has only one observation. J is TRBJ2-7 and V is TRBV15, with TRBD1 as a possible D gene (5 bases). Germline V gives CDR1 LNHNV, CDR2 YYDKDF (reference sequence). The CDR3 totals 16 residues. Trimming cost V 1 base and J 5 bases, with 18 bases left between them. CDR3 nucleotide sequence: TGTGCCACCAGCAGAGCAACGGACACCATGGACCACGAGCAGTACTTC. It specifies CATSRATDTMDHEQYF. Full variable domain (missing parts from reference TRBV15 and TRBJ2-7): DAMVIQNPRYQVTQFGKPVTLSCSQTLNHNVMYWYQQKSSQAPKLLFHYYDKDFNNEADTPDNFQSRRPNTSFCFLDIRSPGLGDTAMYLCATSRATDTMDHEQYFGPGTRLTVT.

A remark on this clone: The germline gene is not matched at one end of the junction; a read error may be the cause. The chain combines TRBV7-7 with TRBJ2-2; D not certain. This CDR3 is built from 13 residues. Germline V gene lookup returns CDR1 SSHAT and CDR2 FNYEAQ (reference sequence). The CDR3 nucleotides read TGTGCTAGCAGCTTAGGGCAGCACGGGGAGCTGTTTTTT. Its translation is CASSLGQHGELFF. Together with reference TRBV7-7 and TRBJ2-2, the CDR3 gives the full variable domain: GAGVSQSPRYKVTKRGQDVTLRCDPISSHATLYWYQQALGQGPEFLTYFNYEAQPDKSGLPSDRFSAERPEGSISTLTIQRTEQRDSAMYRCASSLGQHGELFFGEGSRLTVL.

The chain combines TRBV30 with TRBJ1-2; D call uncertain. The CDR3 is made up of 10 amino acids. Trimming stripped 6 bases from V and 8 bases from J, with 10 bases between. Germline lookup yields CDR1 GTSNPN and CDR2 SVGIG (reference sequence). The CDR3 sequence: CACFGRGYTF. The DNA for the CDR3 is TGTGCCTGCTTCGGAAGGGGCTACACCTTC.

This chain joins TRBV9 and TRBJ1-2; D ambiguous. CDR3 size: 16 residues. Germline V gives CDR1 SGDLS, CDR2 YYNGEE. Trimming stripped 0 bases from V and 7 bases from J, with 19 bases between. CDR3: CASSVGQTARAGGYTF. The CDR3 bases are TGTGCCAGCAGCGTAGGGCAGACGGCCCGCGCTGGTGGCTACACCTTC. The full variable domain, in which reference TRBV9 and TRBJ1-2 provide the parts outside the CDR3, is DSGVTQTPKHLITATGQRVTLRCSPRSGDLSVYWYQQSLDQGLQFLIQYYNGEERAKGNILERFSAQQFPDLHSELNLSSLELGDSALYFCASSVGQTARAGGYTFGSGTRLTVV.